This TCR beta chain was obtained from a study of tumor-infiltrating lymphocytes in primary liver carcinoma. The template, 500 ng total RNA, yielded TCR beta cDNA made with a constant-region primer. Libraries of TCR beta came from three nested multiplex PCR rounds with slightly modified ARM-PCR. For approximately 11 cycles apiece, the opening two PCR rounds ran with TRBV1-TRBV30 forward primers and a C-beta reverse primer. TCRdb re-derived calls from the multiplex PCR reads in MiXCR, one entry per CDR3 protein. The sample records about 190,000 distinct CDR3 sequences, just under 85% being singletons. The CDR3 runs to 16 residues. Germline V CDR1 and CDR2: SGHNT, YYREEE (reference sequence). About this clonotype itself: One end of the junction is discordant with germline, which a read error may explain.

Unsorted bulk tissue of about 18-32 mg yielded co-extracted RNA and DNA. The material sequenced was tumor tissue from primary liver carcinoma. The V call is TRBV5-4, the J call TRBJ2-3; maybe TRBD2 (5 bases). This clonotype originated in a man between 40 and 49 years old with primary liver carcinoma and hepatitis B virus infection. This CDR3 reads CASNLLARGPTDTQYF. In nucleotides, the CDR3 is TGTGCCAGCAACTTGCTTGCGAGAGGGCCCACAGATACGCAGTATTTT.